This TCR beta chain was captured in a study of T cell responses to AZD1222 COVID-19 vaccine. In the study overall: Second-dose recipients at about 4 or about 12 weeks were treated as one pooled group.

V lost 10 bases to trimming and J lost 3 bases; unmatched junction nucleotides: 9. CDR1 and CDR2 from the germline V gene are LNHDA and SQIVND (reference sequence). The CDR3 is 14 amino acids. Study-wide points: Regions left unmutated in variants are reportedly the target of nearly half of spike-specific TCRs.

This table comes from immunoSEQ multiplex PCR, and its TCRdb copy is limited to in-frame clones, with some not included. The data show more than 65,000 clones, 86% seen once. Comments on this clone: Antigen unknown.

This TCR came from an adult in good health. J is TRBJ2-3 and V is TRBV19; 8 nucleotides match TRBD2. Specimen: peripheral blood, collected on day 0 of AZD1222 vaccination. The CDR3 coding sequence is TGTGCCACCAATCGGGGGGGCACTACAGATACGCAGTATTTT. Translated, it gives CATNRGGTTDTQYF.